These 26 T cell receptor beta chains were all obtained from the same sample, sequenced in a study of T cell clonality in common variable immunodeficiency (dated by TCRdb to between 2014 and 2016). General study outcomes and caveats: CVID TCRbeta sequences reportedly showed fewer deletions and N-nucleotide insertions and lacked highly modified clones with 13 or more V deletions.

For these receptors, no antigen is known. The library was generated by the immunoSEQ multiplex PCR assay. TCRdb limited this immuneACCESS table to in-frame rearrangements with V and J called. A share of clones is missing; checked studies link under half to unresolved V genes, and the rest is unexplained. The sample features about 35,000 clones, and none is a singleton. Roughly 28% of the sample goes to the ten largest clones. The specimen sequenced was peripheral blood mononuclear cells. The receptor set was obtained from a human donor with common variable immunodeficiency.

Many counts were recorded for this clone. The CDR3 end is not reached by the read, which stops 3 residues before it; the germline J gene fills it in. The chain carries TRBV5-1 and TRBJ2-5; 7 bases align to TRBD2. CDR3 length: 15 amino acids. CDR1 and CDR2 (germline): SGHRS, YFSETQ. Unmatched junction bases numbered 10, after V lost 6 bases and J lost 2 bases. The CDR3 loop is CASKDSGYTQETQYF. Partial CDR3 DNA: TGCGCCAGCAAGGATAGCGGGTATACACAAGAGACC.

With regard to this clone: The CDR3 is cut off 3 residues early in the read; its end comes from the germline J gene. The V and J genes are TRBV19 and TRBJ2-3; D is perhaps TRBD2 (6 bases). This CDR3 region has 14 residues. Trimming shortened V by 3 bases and J by 2 bases, and 9 bases separated the two germline ends. The germline gives CDR1 LNHDA, CDR2 SQIVND (reference sequence). CDR3 sequence: CASSIRGNTDTQYF. The CDR3 DNA, read in part, is TGTGCCAGTAGTATCCGGGGGAACACAGATACG.

With regard to this clone: The DNA ends 3 residues before the CDR3 does, and the rest of the CDR3 is filled in from the germline J gene. V gene TRBV5-1 combines with J gene TRBJ2-5, with D uncertain. The V gene's germline CDR1 is SGHRS and CDR2 YFSETQ. The CDR3 runs to 13 residues. Trimming stripped 0 bases from V and 5 bases from J, with 8 bases between. Incomplete CDR3 DNA: TGCGCCAGCAGCTTGGAACCCGGGGAGACC. Residues: CASSLEPGET. The CDR3 as a whole reads CASSLEPGETQYF.

This clone was observed many times. The read stops 3 residues short of the end of the CDR3; the missing end is completed from the germline J gene. The chain combines TRBV6-1 with TRBJ1-2; TRBD1 is a possible D gene (6 bases). CDR1 and CDR2 from the germline V gene are MNHNS and SASEGT. The CDR3 extends over 15 amino acids. The DNA read from the CDR3 is TGTGCCAGCAGTGAAGCTGGCAGGGGAATTTACGGC. It is translated as CASSEAGRGIYG. The full CDR3 sequence reads CASSEAGRGIYGYTF.

This clone was found a few times. The read ends 3 residues shy of where the CDR3 ends; the end is completed using the germline J gene. The V and J genes are TRBV5-1 and TRBJ2-7; a weak D match, TRBD2 (6 bases). The CDR3 contains 16 residues. With 4 bases removed from V and 6 bases from J, the gap between germline ends came to 23 bases. CDR1 is SGHRS, CDR2 YFSETQ, per germline. CDR3 protein: CASSRAGSNRGSEQYF. The CDR3 bases that were read are TGCGCCAGCAGCAGGGCGGGATCGAACCGGGGTAGCGAG.

The CDR3 bases that were read are TGCGCCAGCAGCTTGGGTCTAGCGGGAAGAGAGACC. This codes for CASSLGLAGRET. The full CDR3 reads CASSLGLAGRETQYF. The J gene is TRBJ2-5, the V gene TRBV5-1; the match to TRBD2 covers 9 bases. The read stops 3 residues short of the end of the CDR3; the missing end is completed from the germline J gene. Unmatched junction bases numbered 4, after V lost 0 bases and J lost 4 bases. CDR3 length: 15 amino acids. CDR1 is SGHRS, CDR2 YFSETQ, per germline.

With regard to this clone: The read gets to within 3 residues of the CDR3 end, and the germline J gene fills in the rest. This chain links TRBV18 with TRBJ1-5, with TRBD1 identical over 10 bases. This CDR3 region has 18 residues. Trimming removed 6 bases from V and 2 bases from J; junction bases left unmatched: 13. Germline V CDR1 and CDR2: KGHSH, LQKENI. The CDR3: CASSPRQGAVAGNQPQHF. The part of the CDR3 DNA that was read is TGTGCCAGCTCGCCCAGACAGGGGGCCGTAGCTGGCAATCAGCCC. The whole variable domain, filled in from reference TRBV18 and TRBJ1-5, reads NAGVMQNPRHLVRRRGQEARLRCSPMKGHSHVYWYRQLPEEGLKFMVYLQKENIIDESGMPKERFSAEFPKEGPSILRIQQVVRGDSAAYFCASSPRQGAVAGNQPQHFGDGTRLSIL.

This clone was detected only a few times. The CDR3 end falls 3 residues outside the read, so it is completed with the germline J gene. The rearrangement uses TRBV7-6 and TRBJ2-5, with D possibly TRBD2 on 6 matching bases. The V and J ends lost 0 bases and 0 bases respectively, with 17 bases between them. Germline assignment: CDR1 SGHVS and CDR2 FNYEAQ. The CDR3 extends over 18 amino acids. The CDR3 protein is CASSLAGIGSGYQETQYF. Partial CDR3 DNA: TGTGCCAGCAGCTTAGCGGGGATCGGTAGCGGCTACCAAGAGACC.

Many counts were recorded for this clone. Sequencing ends 3 residues short of the CDR3 end; the germline J gene provides the rest. V and J are TRBV12-5 and TRBJ2-3; 10 bases align to TRBD2. The CDR3 runs 17 residues. With V trimmed by 5 bases and J by 3 bases, 11 bases remained unmatched. The germline gives CDR1 LGHNT, CDR2 FRNRAP. CDR3 loop: CASGPSWEAGGTDTQYF. The DNA read from the CDR3 is TGTGCTAGTGGTCCCTCCTGGGAAGCGGGAGGGACAGATACG.

There are many counts of this clone. The read halts 3 residues ahead of the CDR3 end, with the missing end drawn from the germline J gene. The chain carries TRBV10-3 and TRBJ1-1; no reliable D call. Deletions cut 10 bases from V and 0 bases from J, with 9 bases between. The germline V gene encodes CDR1 ENHRY and CDR2 SYGVKD. CDR3 length: 12 amino acids. The CDR3 sequence: CAREALNTEAFF. The part of the CDR3 DNA that was read is TGTGCCAGAGAAGCTTTGAACACTGAA.

This clone was detected only a few times. The CDR3 end is not reached by the read, which stops 3 residues before it; the germline J gene fills it in. V and J are TRBV30 and TRBJ1-1, with 9 bases that match TRBD1. The junction had 5 bases not matched to a gene; V was cut back by 0 bases and J by 6 bases. The CDR3 has 14 residues. Germline CDR1 reads GTSNPN; CDR2 reads SVGIG (reference sequence). The sequenced CDR3 bases are TGTGCCTGGAGTGTACAGGGGGCGCAGGCTGAA. This sequence encodes CAWSVQGAQAE. The entire CDR3 is CAWSVQGAQAEAFF. The variable domain in full, completed from reference TRBV30 and TRBJ1-1, reads SQTIHQWPATLVQPVGSPLSLECTVEGTSNPNLYWYRQAAGRGLQLLFYSVGIGQISSEVPQNLSASRPQDRQFILSSKKLLLSDSGFYLCAWSVQGAQAEAFFGQGTRLTVV.

Note on this clone: The DNA ends 3 residues before the CDR3 does, and the rest of the CDR3 is filled in from the germline J gene. V is TRBV19 and J is TRBJ2-1; 7 positions agree with TRBD2. The CDR3 extends over 17 amino acids. Germline CDR1 reads LNHDA; CDR2 reads SQIVND (reference sequence). J lost 1 base, V lost 4 bases, and 10 bases had no gene match. The CDR3 protein is CASSTRRLAASYNEQFF. CDR3 bases read: TGTGCCAGTAGTACCCGCCGCCTAGCGGCATCCTACAATGAG.

This clone has a count of ten or more. The CDR3 bases that were read are TGTGCCAGCAGCCACCCCGGGACAGCTAACACTGAA. It yields the protein CASSHPGTANTE. The CDR3 in full is CASSHPGTANTEAFF. The V gene is TRBV7-9, the J gene TRBJ1-1, with 7 nucleotides matching TRBD1. The sequence runs out 3 residues before the end of the CDR3; the remainder is reconstructed from the germline J gene. CDR1 and CDR2 (germline): SEHNR, FQNEAQ (reference sequence). V gave up 5 bases and J gave up 2 bases; unmatched junction bases: 8. CDR3 size: 15 residues. Full variable domain (outside the CDR3, taken from reference TRBV7-9 and TRBJ1-1): DTGVSQNPRHKITKRGQNVTFRCDPISEHNRLYWYRQTLGQGPEFLTYFQNEAQLEKSRLLSDRFSAERPKGSFSTLEIQRTEQGDSAMYLCASSHPGTANTEAFFGQGTRLTVV.

The CDR3 loop reads CAWTRLAPGTDTQYF. The sequenced part of the CDR3 DNA is TGTGCCTGGACCCGACTAGCGCCCGGCACAGATACG. V usage is TRBV30 and J usage is TRBJ2-3, with 8 bases identical to TRBD2. Sequencing ends 3 residues short of the CDR3 end; the germline J gene provides the rest. This CDR3 has 15 amino acids. The germline V gene encodes CDR1 GTSNPN and CDR2 SVGIG (reference sequence). Trimming took 4 bases from V and 1 from J; bases not matched to a gene: 7.

This clone was seen at least ten times. The read halts 3 residues ahead of the CDR3 end, with the missing end drawn from the germline J gene. J is TRBJ2-7 and V is TRBV14; TRBD1 is a possible D gene (6 bases). The V gene's germline CDR1 is SGHDN and CDR2 FVKESK. Trimming pared 4 bases from V and 6 bases from J, leaving 22 bases between. The CDR3 has 16 residues. The CDR3 sequence: CASSPFSGTGKGEQYF. The CDR3 bases that were read are TGTGCCAGCAGCCCCTTTTCCGGCACAGGGAAAGGCGAG.

This clone was detected many times. The CDR3 end is not reached by the read, which stops 3 residues before it; the germline J gene fills it in. The chain uses TRBV13 and TRBJ2-2; 7 positions agree with TRBD1. This CDR3 comprises 15 residues. Germline values: CDR1 PRHDT, CDR2 FYEKMQ (reference sequence). Trimming cost V 5 bases and J 4 bases; bases outside gene matches: 7. The CDR3 loop reads CASSPSGQLTGELFF. The sequenced part of the CDR3 DNA is TGTGCCAGCAGCCCGTCGGGACAGCTCACCGGGGAG.

This clone was observed a handful of times. The read comes to an end 3 residues before the CDR3 does, leaving the germline J gene to fill in the end. This chain uses TRBV6-2 or TRBV6-3 with TRBJ2-2, with 7 bases fitting TRBD1. The ends lost 8 bases at V and 2 bases at J; junction bases unmatched: 8. Germline assignment: CDR1 MNHEY and CDR2 SVGEGT. The CDR3 extends over 15 amino acids. The CDR3 bases that were read are TGTGCCAGCGGCCGGACAGGTCATAACACCGGGGAG. This sequence encodes CASGRTGHNTGE. The whole CDR3 sequence reads CASGRTGHNTGELFF.

In its sample, this clone was seen many times. The CDR3 end falls 3 residues outside the read, so it is completed with the germline J gene. The J gene is TRBJ2-7, the V gene TRBV28; 9 bases are a match to TRBD1. The germline CDR1 and CDR2 sequences are MDHEN and SYDVKM. The CDR3 has 14 amino acids. Losses at the gene ends were 5 bases for V and 4 bases for J; bases not matched to a gene: 6. The CDR3 bases that were read are TGTGCCAGCAGTCGGGGACAGGGTTGGTACGAG. This codes for CASSRGQGWYE. The whole CDR3 protein reads CASSRGQGWYEQYF.

A word on this clone: The read stops 3 residues short of the end of the CDR3; the missing end is completed from the germline J gene. The chain links TRBV5-1 to TRBJ2-5, with 10 nucleotides matching TRBD1. V dropped 4 bases and J dropped 6; count of bases not matched to a gene: 15. The CDR3 has 17 residues. The V gene's germline CDR1 is SGHRS and CDR2 YFSETQ. CDR3: CASSPTGGLESNQTQYF. CDR3 DNA (partial): TGCGCCAGCAGCCCGACAGGGGGCCTAGAGAGCAATCAGACC.

This clone was seen repeatedly, ten times or more. CDR3 bases read: TGTGCCAGCAGCTTATATCCGGGACAGGGGGGGAACACC. This codes for CASSLYPGQGGNT. The full CDR3 is CASSLYPGQGGNTIYF. The rearrangement joins TRBV7-6 to TRBJ1-3; 11 positions agree with TRBD1. Read data end 3 residues before the CDR3 end; the end is taken from the germline J gene. V shed 2 bases and J 7 bases; nucleotides not matched to a gene: 7. There are 16 residues in the CDR3. The germline gives CDR1 SGHVS, CDR2 FNYEAQ.

This clone appeared many times. The read gets to within 3 residues of the CDR3 end, and the germline J gene fills in the rest. V is TRBV7-6 and J is TRBJ1-2; D not resolved. The CDR3 runs to 14 residues. The germline gives CDR1 SGHVS, CDR2 FNYEAQ. Trimming took off 5 bases at V and 6 bases at J, with 16 bases between the two ends. The CDR3 protein is CASSPHAISNGYTF. The part of the CDR3 DNA that was read is TGTGCCAGCAGCCCCCATGCAATTTCTAATGGC.

As regards this clone: From the germline J gene comes the end of the CDR3, since the read stops 3 residues before it. The V call is TRBV2, the J call TRBJ2-1; 9 nucleotides line up with TRBD1. J lost 9 bases, V lost 8 bases, and 8 bases had no gene match. Germline V gene data show CDR1 as SNHLY and CDR2 as FYNNEI. This CDR3 spans 13 amino acids. This CDR3 reads CASGTDRGSEQFF. Partial CDR3 DNA: TGTGCCAGCGGTACGGACAGGGGTTCTGAG.

The sample holds many counts of this clone. The observed sequence ends 3 residues before the CDR3 terminus, with the missing tail filled in from the germline J gene. The chain employs TRBV5-1 and TRBJ2-5; 7 bases are a match to TRBD2. This CDR3 has 16 amino acids. Trimming at V came to 0 bases and at J to 0 bases, leaving 5 bases not matched to a gene. The germline gives CDR1 SGHRS, CDR2 YFSETQ. The CDR3 bases that were read are TGCGCCAGCAGCTTGGACCCTAGCGGCTACCAAGAGACC. Amino acid sequence: CASSLDPSGYQET. In full, the CDR3 reads CASSLDPSGYQETQYF.

CDR3 loop: CASSLAASETGELFF. CDR3 bases read: TGTGCCAGCAGCTTAGCGGCGAGCGAGACCGGGGAG. V is TRBV7-2 and J is TRBJ2-2; no clear D. The CDR3 extends 3 residues past the end of the read, so its final part is completed from the germline J gene. Germline V gene lookup returns CDR1 SGHTA and CDR2 FQGNSA. The CDR3 spans 15 residues. Trimming removed 0 bases from V and 5 bases from J, with 10 bases in between.

This clone was recorded many times. The DNA ends 3 residues before the CDR3 does, and the rest of the CDR3 is filled in from the germline J gene. The chain recombines TRBV19 with TRBJ1-1, with D unclear. Germline loops: CDR1 LNHDA, CDR2 SQIVND (reference sequence). V was trimmed by 2 bases and J by 4 bases, leaving 20 bases between them. This CDR3 comprises 17 residues. The CDR3 reads CASSIPNSRGSGTEAFF. The CDR3 bases that were read are TGTGCCAGTAGTATACCGAACTCCCGAGGATCGGGCACTGAA. The full variable domain, in which reference TRBV19 and TRBJ1-1 provide the parts outside the CDR3, is DGGITQSPKYLFRKEGQNVTLSCEQNLNHDAMYWYRQDPGQGLRLIYYSQIVNDFQKGDIAEGYSVSREKKESFPLTVTSAQKNPTAFYLCASSIPNSRGSGTEAFFGQGTRLTVV.

This clone was detected a few times. The read comes to an end 3 residues before the CDR3 does, leaving the germline J gene to fill in the end. The chain joins TRBV18 to TRBJ2-1; weak D call: TRBD2 (5 bases). The CDR3 is 16 residues long. Germline loops: CDR1 KGHSH, CDR2 LQKENI. With 1 base removed from V and 1 base from J, the gap between germline ends came to 11 bases. CDR3 amino acids: CASSPQQGGSYNEQFF. The CDR3 DNA, read in part, is TGTGCCAGCTCACCACAGCAAGGCGGGTCCTACAATGAG.